This T cell receptor beta chain is from a study of regulatory T cells in long-lasting Graves disease. General observations from the study: Graves' patients with persistent disease showed TCR diversity lower than patients newly diagnosed.

V lost 1 base and J lost 2; bases outside the gene matches: 2. CDR3 length: 14 amino acids. CDR1 is SGDLS, CDR2 YYNGEE, per germline. This clonotype was found many times. Antigen unknown. Libraries of TCR beta came from iRepertoire HTBI primers plus Arm-PCR of CDR3 regions. MiXCR, run by TCRdb on the multiplex PCR reads, gives a single entry per CDR3 protein. The profile covers roughly 260,000 distinct CDR3 sequences, with roughly 18% appearing a single time and about 14% taken by the ten largest. Described time point: newly diagnosed GD, antithyroid drugs for less than 3 months. Extracted PBMC RNA gave rise to the TCR library. EDTA tubes received approximately 10 milliliters of drawn peripheral blood. These data were also filed under a second study, of T cells in Graves' hyperthyroidism and ophthalmopathy.

The sequence was obtained from a woman aged 25 to 39 with Graves disease. The input for sequencing was peripheral blood mononuclear cells (PBMCs), taken at new diagnosis, from a patient treated with antithyroid drugs. The V call is TRBV9, the J call TRBJ1-1; 7 nucleotides match TRBD1. The CDR3 DNA reads TGTGCCAGCAGCGTAACAGGGGCTAACACTGAAGCTTTCTTT. It specifies CASSVTGANTEAFF.